This passage covers 31 T cell receptor beta chains from one sample sequenced in a study of cytomegalovirus exposure and HLA in healthy donors. Primers for the PCR totalled 60 Vbeta and 13 Jbeta. Using immunoSEQ multiplex PCR, the repertoire was profiled, and TCRdb retains in-frame clones only, with some absent. This sample has 75,000 to 100,000 clones; about two thirds occur once, and the top ten carry under 10%. Sequencing was performed on PBMCs. The receptors originated from a man aged 55-75 years in good health and CMV-seronegative.

V gene TRBV18 combines with J gene TRBJ2-1, with D perhaps TRBD1 (5 bases). CDR3 length: 15 amino acids. V lost 2 bases, J lost 1 base, and 9 bases lay in between. CDR1 KGHSH and CDR2 LQKENI come from the germline V gene. The CDR3 DNA sequence: TGTGCCAGCTCACCAGGTCAGGGTTCCTACAATGAGCAGTTCTTC. Translation: CASSPGQGSYNEQFF. Together with reference TRBV18 and TRBJ2-1, the CDR3 gives the full variable domain: NAGVMQNPRHLVRRRGQEARLRCSPMKGHSHVYWYRQLPEEGLKFMVYLQKENIIDESGMPKERFSAEFPKEGPSILRIQQVVRGDSAAYFCASSPGQGSYNEQFFGPGTRLTVL.

This CDR3 is CASSAGTGIQPQHF. CDR3 in DNA: TGTGCCAGCAGCGCCGGGACAGGGATTCAGCCCCAGCATTTT. V and J are TRBV9 and TRBJ1-5; 9 bases are a match to TRBD1. The V gene's germline CDR1 is SGDLS and CDR2 YYNGEE. This CDR3 is 14 amino acids long. V lost 3 bases, J lost 6 bases, and 4 bases stayed unmatched.

The chain links TRBV6-1 to TRBJ2-7; D is possibly TRBD2 (5 bases). Per the germline V gene, CDR1 is MNHNS and CDR2 is SASEGT. The CDR3 has 13 amino acids. Trimming pared 8 bases from V and 1 base from J, leaving 12 bases between. The CDR3 loop is CASQLTGSYEQYF. The DNA for the CDR3 is TGTGCCAGCCAGCTCACGGGGTCCTACGAGCAGTACTTC.

In its sample, this clone was seen a few times. This chain uses TRBV21-1 with TRBJ2-7; TRBD2, as called in the table, went unchecked against the DNA. TRBV21-1 is an annotated pseudogene. This CDR3 comprises 10 residues. The CDR3 bases are TGTGCCAGCGGGAGTTACGAGCAGTACTTC. The encoded protein is CASGSYEQYF.

The CDR3 reads CASKQGRTGGGTEAFF. Here the CDR3 DNA reads TGTGCCAGCAAACAGGGGCGTACTGGGGGTGGGACTGAAGCTTTCTTT. This chain joins TRBV7-8 and TRBJ1-1, with TRBD1 matching over 7 bases. Germline V gene sequence: CDR1 SGHVS, CDR2 FQNEAQ. The CDR3 is 16 residues long. Trimming removed 7 bases from V and 5 bases from J; junction bases left unmatched: 16.

This clone was detected a few times. The chain joins TRBV28 to TRBJ2-1; 10 bases line up with TRBD2. This CDR3 is built from 17 residues. V shed 5 bases and J 3 bases; nucleotides not matched to a gene: 10. CDR1 MDHEN and CDR2 SYDVKM come from the germline V gene. In nucleotides, the CDR3 is TGTGCCAGCAGTCTCGGACCGGGACTAGCGAACTACAATGAGCAGTTCTTC. Translation gives CASSLGPGLANYNEQFF. Looking up the rest from reference TRBV28 and TRBJ2-1 gives the full variable domain: DVKVTQSSRYLVKRTGEKVFLECVQDMDHENMFWYRQDPGLGLRLIYFSYDVKMKEKGDIPEGYSVSREKKERFSLILESASTNQTSMYLCASSLGPGLANYNEQFFGPGTRLTVL.

The chain carries TRBV28 and TRBJ1-4; D might be TRBD1 (6 bases). V was trimmed by 4 bases and J by 0 bases, leaving 12 bases between them. This CDR3 comprises 16 residues. Germline assignment: CDR1 MDHEN and CDR2 SYDVKM. This chain's CDR3 is CASSSIRGPTNEKLFF. CDR3 DNA sequence: TGTGCCAGCAGTTCCATCAGGGGCCCAACTAATGAAAAACTGTTTTTT.

The CDR3 protein is CASSQASGYEQYF. DNA for the CDR3: TGTGCCAGCAGCCAAGCTAGCGGCTACGAGCAGTACTTC. The rearrangement joins TRBV4-2 to TRBJ2-7; 7 bases align to TRBD2. CDR3 length: 13 amino acids. Germline CDR1 LGHNA, CDR2 YNFKEQ. V lost 1 base, J lost 3 bases, and 0 bases stayed unmatched.

The chain links TRBV30 to TRBJ1-3; D is possibly TRBD1 (6 bases). Germline V lookup: CDR1 GTSNPN, CDR2 SVGIG (reference sequence). CDR3 length: 14 amino acids. Trimming took 4 bases from V and 0 from J, leaving 10 bases between them. The CDR3, as DNA: TGTGCCTGGACCCAAGGGGGCTCTGGAAACACCATATATTTT. This translates into CAWTQGGSGNTIYF.

The chain recombines TRBV7-6 with TRBJ1-1, with D possibly TRBD1 on 5 matching bases. Trimming cost V 5 bases and J 1 base, with 14 bases left between them. The length of the CDR3 is 15 residues. The germline V gene has CDR1 SGHVS and CDR2 FNYEAQ. CDR3 DNA: TGTGCCAGCAGCCCCTCGGGCAGGGAGAACACTGAAGCTTTCTTT. This translates into CASSPSGRENTEAFF.

A few counts support this clone. The chain carries TRBV29-1 and TRBJ1-1; 11 positions agree with TRBD1. The CDR3 is 13 amino acids. The V segment lost 5 bases and the J segment 5 bases; nucleotides outside the gene matches: 4. Germline-derived CDR1 and CDR2 are SQVTM and ANQGSEA. CDR3 nucleotides: TGCAGCGTTATCGGGACAGGGGGGACTGAAGCTTTCTTT. This sequence encodes CSVIGTGGTEAFF.

The genes are TRBV7-6 and TRBJ1-4; tentatively, D is TRBD1 (5 bases). CDR1 is SGHVS, CDR2 FNYEAQ, per germline. V dropped 4 bases and J dropped 7 bases, with 13 bases sitting between them. The CDR3 has 14 residues. The CDR3 DNA reads TGTGCCAGCAGCTCGAAGGGGTGGGGTGAAAAACTGTTTTTT. This sequence encodes CASSSKGWGEKLFF.

A single count supports this clone. The gene calls are TRBV14 and TRBJ2-1, with unresolved D. CDR3 length: 11 residues. V shed 6 bases and J shed 6 bases, with 6 bases lying between them. CDR1 and CDR2 (germline): SGHDN, FVKESK. In DNA form, the CDR3 reads TGTGCCAGCAGGCGGAGCAATGAGCAGTTCTTC. This gives the protein CASRRSNEQFF.

This chain's CDR3 is CASSCSGQGLYEQYF. Here the CDR3 DNA reads TGTGCCAGCAGCTGCTCGGGACAGGGGCTCTACGAGCAGTACTTC. The chain joins TRBV13 to TRBJ2-7, with 10 bases matching TRBD1. This CDR3 has 15 amino acids. V was pared by 4 bases and J by 3 bases, with 6 bases of the junction left unmatched. Germline-derived CDR1 and CDR2 are PRHDT and FYEKMQ (reference sequence).

This sequence joins TRBV2 and TRBJ2-2; D unclear. The CDR3 has 12 amino acids. Trimming removed 6 bases from V and 5 bases from J, with 7 bases in between. Germline lookup yields CDR1 SNHLY and CDR2 FYNNEI. The CDR3, as DNA: TGTGCCAGCAGCCTAGGAACCGGGGAGCTGTTTTTT. This encodes CASSLGTGELFF.

The chain is built from TRBV30 and TRBJ1-4; D unclear. CDR1 is GTSNPN and CDR2 is SVGIG in the germline V gene (reference sequence). CDR3 length: 15 residues. Trimming removed 3 bases from V and 0 bases from J, with 11 bases in between. CDR3 nucleotide sequence: TGTGCCTGGAGCCAAACACCGACAACTAATGAAAAACTGTTTTTT. Its translation: CAWSQTPTTNEKLFF.

This clone was seen once. The chain recombines TRBV30 with TRBJ1-3; the D is unclear. The germline V gene has CDR1 GTSNPN and CDR2 SVGIG (reference sequence). The CDR3 sequence is 13 residues long. V dropped 4 bases and J dropped 2 bases, with 9 bases sitting between them. The CDR3 loop reads CAWNRGAGNTIYF. The CDR3 nucleotides read TGTGCCTGGAACCGCGGGGCTGGAAACACCATATATTTT.

This rearrangement joins TRBV27 to TRBJ1-1; TRBD1 matches 7 bases. Germline V gives CDR1 MNHEY, CDR2 SMNVEV (reference sequence). The CDR3 extends over 14 amino acids. J lost 5 bases, V lost 6 bases, and 9 bases had no gene match. CDR3 region: CASSVRPRGTEAFF. The CDR3, as DNA: TGTGCCAGCAGCGTCCGACCCAGGGGGACTGAAGCTTTCTTT.

This clone was recorded a few times. This chain uses TRBV14 with TRBJ1-4; 7 bases align to TRBD1. CDR3 size: 16 residues. The J segment lost 4 bases and the V segment lost 2 bases, leaving 7 bases of the junction unmatched. Germline V gives CDR1 SGHDN, CDR2 FVKESK. Here the CDR3 DNA reads TGTGCCAGCAGCCAAAGACTGGGACAGAGTAATGAAAAACTGTTTTTT. It specifies CASSQRLGQSNEKLFF.

The chain recombines TRBV6-6 with TRBJ2-5; 9 bases agree with TRBD2. Judging by the DNA end, TRBJ2-7 fits better; the J call may be wrong. The CDR3 contains 14 residues. The V gene's germline CDR1 is MNHNY and CDR2 SVGAGI (reference sequence). The CDR3 here is CASRREGSSYEQYF. CDR3 nucleotides: TGTGCCAGCAGGCGGGAGGGGAGCTCCTACGAGCAGTACTTC.

This chain joins TRBV5-1 and TRBJ2-3, with 7 bases lining up with TRBD1. The CDR3 is 17 amino acids. Unmatched junction bases numbered 14, after V lost 4 bases and J lost 3 bases. Germline lookup yields CDR1 SGHRS and CDR2 YFSETQ. The CDR3 coding sequence is TGCGCCAGCAGCCCGACAGGGCCTGACCTGGGGACAGATACGCAGTATTTT. Protein: CASSPTGPDLGTDTQYF.

The chain recombines TRBV6-5 with TRBJ2-7, with 9 bases identical to TRBD2. The trim removed 4 bases at V and 3 bases at J, leaving 7 bases unmatched. Germline-derived CDR1 and CDR2 are MNHEY and SVGAGI. The CDR3 has 15 residues. CDR3 sequence reads: CASSSPTSGRYEQYF. CDR3 DNA sequence: TGTGCCAGCAGTTCTCCGACTAGCGGCCGCTACGAGCAGTACTTC.

The V gene is TRBV9, the J gene TRBJ2-7; 7 nucleotides line up with TRBD1. CDR3 length: 14 residues. Trimming took 4 bases from V and 2 from J; bases not matched to a gene: 6. The V gene's germline CDR1 is SGDLS and CDR2 YYNGEE. CDR3 sequence reads: CASSRDSWAYEQYF. The CDR3 nucleotides read TGTGCCAGCAGCCGGGACAGTTGGGCCTACGAGCAGTACTTC.

The chain uses TRBV10-1 and TRBJ2-1; TRBD2 matches at 10 bases. Per germline, CDR1 WNHNN and CDR2 SYGVQD (reference sequence). The CDR3 sequence is 15 residues long. Germline trimming cut 2 bases from V and 6 bases from J; bases unmatched to any gene: 4. The CDR3 loop reads CASSEESGGVNEQFF. The CDR3, as DNA: TGCGCCAGCAGTGAGGAGAGCGGGGGGGTCAATGAGCAGTTCTTC.

V and J are TRBV27 and TRBJ2-5; the D is unclear. Trimming removed 1 base at V and 5 bases at J, with 17 bases between. The germline gives CDR1 MNHEY, CDR2 SMNVEV (reference sequence). The length of the CDR3 is 16 residues. Here the CDR3 DNA reads TGTGCCAGCAGTTTATTCCCCGACCCCGCCAGGGAGACCCAGTACTTC. Protein sequence: CASSLFPDPARETQYF.

V usage is TRBV7-2 and J usage is TRBJ2-3; 12 bases line up with TRBD2. Germline CDR1 SGHTA, CDR2 FQGNSA. This CDR3 comprises 16 residues. Trimming at V came to 5 bases and at J to 2 bases, leaving 5 bases not matched to a gene. CDR3 coding DNA: TGTGCCAGCAGCCACGGACTAGCGGGGAACACAGATACGCAGTATTTT. Translation: CASSHGLAGNTDTQYF.

V and J are TRBV19 and TRBJ1-5; the D gene is possibly TRBD1 (6 bases). The germline gives CDR1 LNHDA, CDR2 SQIVND (reference sequence). The CDR3 totals 14 residues. V dropped 4 bases and J dropped 9 bases, with 16 bases sitting between them. Written as DNA, the CDR3 is TGTGCCAGTAGTACGGAATCAGGGGCGCGGCCCCAGCATTTT. Protein product: CASSTESGARPQHF.

This chain uses TRBV9 with TRBJ1-1; D ambiguous. The CDR3 is 16 amino acids. Germline loops: CDR1 SGDLS, CDR2 YYNGEE. Trimming removed 3 bases from V and 2 bases from J, with 17 bases in between. In DNA form, the CDR3 reads TGTGCCAGCAGCGGCAGATCGACACTCGGCAACACTGAAGCTTTCTTT. Encoded protein: CASSGRSTLGNTEAFF.

This chain connects TRBV30 to TRBJ2-5, with 7 bases matching TRBD1. The DNA end favors TRBJ2-7, so the J call may be wrong. The CDR3 contains 16 residues. Per germline, CDR1 GTSNPN and CDR2 SVGIG (reference sequence). The CDR3: CAWSVRRGQVAYEQYF. The DNA for the CDR3 is TGTGCCTGGAGTGTACGAAGGGGGCAGGTGGCCTACGAGCAGTACTTC.

This chain links TRBV5-5 with TRBJ2-7; 8 nucleotides align to TRBD2. This CDR3 comprises 13 residues. Trimming at V came to 5 bases and at J to 6 bases, leaving 7 bases not matched to a gene. Germline values: CDR1 SGHKS, CDR2 YYEKEE (reference sequence). The CDR3 DNA follows: TGTGCCAGCAGTGGGACTAGTGCTGGCGAGCAGTACTTC. Its protein product is CASSGTSAGEQYF.

The chain uses TRBV5-1 and TRBJ2-7; 10 bases line up with TRBD1. Germline V CDR1 and CDR2: SGHRS, YFSETQ. V lost 0 bases, J lost 3 bases, and 6 bases stayed unmatched. CDR3 size: 16 residues. The CDR3 nucleotides are TGCGCCAGCAGCTTGGAAGTGACAGGGGGCATCTACGAGCAGTACTTC. It specifies CASSLEVTGGIYEQYF.